One sample yielded the 23 T cell receptor beta chains listed below, sequenced in a study of blood T cell repertoires in COVID-19. Produced via immunoSEQ multiplex PCR; TCRdb's table is partial and in-frame only. The table includes 20,000 to 25,000 clones, approximately 92% detected once. Material: peripheral blood. These receptors were taken from a human donor in a cohort sampled during active COVID-19.

V usage is TRBV5-6 and J usage is TRBJ2-1; 12 bases map to TRBD1. The germline CDR1 and CDR2 sequences are SGHDT and YYEEEE. The CDR3 consists of 15 residues. Trimming removed 4 bases from V and 4 bases from J; junction bases left unmatched: 3. The CDR3 DNA reads TGTGCCAGCAGCCCGGGACAGGGGGCTTACAATGAGCAGTTCTTC. Protein sequence: CASSPGQGAYNEQFF.

The chain links TRBV19 to TRBJ2-3, with 10 bases that match TRBD2. V lost 2 bases, J lost 0 bases, and 11 bases stayed unmatched. The germline CDR1 and CDR2 sequences are LNHDA and SQIVND (reference sequence). This CDR3 comprises 19 residues. DNA of the CDR3: TGTGCCAGTAGTATACAACTAGCGGGACCGGATACTAGCACAGATACGCAGTATTTT. As protein: CASSIQLAGPDTSTDTQYF.

The chain recombines TRBV19 with TRBJ2-7, with D hard to call. Germline lookup yields CDR1 LNHDA and CDR2 SQIVND (reference sequence). This CDR3 spans 15 amino acids. V lost 1 base and J lost 1, with 11 bases in between. The CDR3 bases are TGTGCCAGTAGTATAGCAGGCTTTATGTCCTACGAGCAGTACTTC. This gives the protein CASSIAGFMSYEQYF.

This clone was seen once. This rearrangement joins TRBV5-4 to TRBJ2-2; 8 bases are a match to TRBD1. The CDR3 length is 16 residues. The V segment lost 0 bases and the J segment 4 bases; nucleotides outside the gene matches: 5. Per the germline V gene, CDR1 is SGHNT and CDR2 is YYREEE (reference sequence). This CDR3 reads CASSLETGAPTGELFF. CDR3 DNA sequence: TGTGCCAGCAGCTTGGAGACAGGGGCGCCCACCGGGGAGCTGTTTTTT.

This chain joins TRBV4-1 and TRBJ1-2; 10 bases line up with TRBD1. The CDR3 is 15 residues long. The germline gives CDR1 MGHRA, CDR2 YSYEKL. Germline trimming cut 4 bases from V and 5 bases from J; bases unmatched to any gene: 7. The CDR3 bases are TGCGCCAGCAGCCGAATTACGGGACAGGGGTATGGCTACACCTTC. Protein product: CASSRITGQGYGYTF.

This clone has a single count. This chain connects TRBV6-5 to TRBJ1-2; maybe TRBD1 (6 bases). This CDR3 region has 13 residues. Per germline, CDR1 MNHEY and CDR2 SVGAGI. Deletions cut 6 bases from V and 1 base from J, with 9 bases between. CDR3 nucleotides: TGTGCCAGCAGCCCGGACAGTAACTATGGCTACACCTTC. This codes for CASSPDSNYGYTF.

CDR3: CASGDRGYGYTF. CDR3 nucleotides: TGTGCCAGCGGGGACAGGGGCTATGGCTACACCTTC. The chain has TRBV3-1 (or the pseudogene TRBV3-2) and TRBJ1-2; 10 bases match TRBD1. The CDR3 runs 12 residues. With 8 bases clipped from V and 4 bases from J, the junction kept 1 base outside the gene matches. The germline V gene encodes CDR1 LGHDT and CDR2 YNNKEL (reference sequence).

J is TRBJ2-3 and V is TRBV7-2, with a tentative D call TRBD2 (6 bases). V was trimmed by 1 base and J by 6 bases, leaving 14 bases between them. This CDR3 is built from 15 residues. Germline CDR1 reads SGHTA; CDR2 reads FQGNSA. The CDR3 reads CASSLGSGPADTQYF. CDR3 nucleotide sequence: TGTGCCAGCAGCTTAGGAAGCGGGCCGGCGGATACGCAGTATTTT. Supplemented by reference TRBV7-2 and TRBJ2-3, the full variable domain reads GAGVSQSPSNKVTEKGKDVELRCDPISGHTALYWYRQSLGQGLEFLIYFQGNSAPDKSGLPSDRFSAERTGGSVSTLTIQRTQQEDSAVYLCASSLGSGPADTQYFGPGTRLTVL.

V usage is TRBV11-2 and J usage is TRBJ1-3; the match to TRBD1 covers 11 bases. Germline V gene data show CDR1 as SGHAT and CDR2 as FQNNGV. The J segment lost 0 bases and the V segment lost 5 bases, leaving 9 bases of the junction unmatched. The CDR3 has 18 residues. The CDR3 bases are TGTGCCAGCAGCCTCAGGACAGGGGGCCGTTTCTCTGGAAACACCATATATTTT. Translated: CASSLRTGGRFSGNTIYF.

This clone appeared a single time. For the CDR3, the DNA is TGTGCCAGCAGCTTAGACAGGGTTAGGCAGTTCTTC. Encoded protein: CASSLDRVRQFF. The chain links TRBV11-2 to TRBJ2-1, with D maybe TRBD1 (5 bases). Trimming left V 0 bases short and J 12 bases short, with 9 bases between. Germline V lookup: CDR1 SGHAT, CDR2 FQNNGV. This CDR3 comprises 12 residues.

V is TRBV7-2 and J is TRBJ1-1; TRBD1 might be the D (6 bases). V lost 3 bases to trimming and J lost 8 bases, with 10 bases between them. Germline V lookup: CDR1 SGHTA, CDR2 FQGNSA. The CDR3 consists of 12 residues. CDR3 residues: CASSLDSVEAFF. CDR3 in DNA: TGTGCCAGCAGCTTGGACAGTGTGGAAGCTTTCTTT.

The V call is TRBV7-2, the J call TRBJ2-1, with 10 bases fitting TRBD2. Germline CDR1 SGHTA, CDR2 FQGNSA. Trimming took 1 base from V and 2 from J; bases not matched to a gene: 2. This CDR3 has 16 residues. Here the CDR3 reads CASSLGLAGAYNEQFF. The CDR3 bases are TGTGCCAGCAGCTTAGGTCTAGCGGGGGCCTACAATGAGCAGTTCTTC. The variable domain in full, with the rest retrieved from reference TRBV7-2 and TRBJ2-1, is GAGVSQSPSNKVTEKGKDVELRCDPISGHTALYWYRQSLGQGLEFLIYFQGNSAPDKSGLPSDRFSAERTGGSVSTLTIQRTQQEDSAVYLCASSLGLAGAYNEQFFGPGTRLTVL.

This CDR3 reads CASSFGGSTYATNEKLFF. The CDR3 DNA follows: TGTGCCAGCAGCTTCGGAGGGTCCACATATGCAACTAATGAAAAACTGTTTTTT. The chain employs TRBV11-3 and TRBJ1-4, with D hard to call. V shed 3 bases and J shed 0 bases, with 17 bases lying between them. Per the germline V gene, CDR1 is SGHNT and CDR2 is YENEEA. There are 18 residues in the CDR3.

This chain connects TRBV9 to TRBJ2-1; possible D gene TRBD2, 6 bases. The CDR3 has 15 residues. V was cut by 4 bases and J by 7 bases, with 18 bases left in between. Germline CDR1 is SGDLS and CDR2 is YYNGEE. CDR3 amino acids: CASSSRGTSKNEQFF. CDR3 bases: TGTGCCAGCAGCTCCCGGGGGACCTCGAAGAATGAGCAGTTCTTC.

In this sample, this clone turned up once. V is TRBV7-9 and J is TRBJ1-2; 8 nucleotides line up with TRBD1. This CDR3 region has 15 residues. The V and J ends lost 1 base and 2 bases, in that order; junction bases with no gene match: 3. Germline values: CDR1 SEHNR, CDR2 FQNEAQ (reference sequence). Written as DNA, the CDR3 is TGTGCCAGCAGCTTAGAGACAGGGGACAACTATGGCTACACCTTC. This encodes CASSLETGDNYGYTF.

The chain is built from TRBV5-4 and TRBJ1-2; maybe TRBD1 (5 bases). Deletions cut 0 bases from V and 4 bases from J, with 13 bases between. CDR3 length equals 15 residues. Germline V gene data show CDR1 as SGHNT and CDR2 as YYREEE (reference sequence). This CDR3 reads CASSLAQGGFYGYTF. The CDR3 DNA reads as TGTGCCAGCAGCTTGGCGCAGGGAGGTTTCTATGGCTACACCTTC.

This clone came up once. The sample holds other DNA sequences that translate to the same CDR3. The rearrangement links TRBV20-1 to TRBJ1-6, with 7 bases that match TRBD1. The V gene's germline CDR1 is DFQATT and CDR2 SNEGSKA (reference sequence). This CDR3 contains 14 residues. The ends lost 6 bases at V and 6 bases at J; junction bases unmatched: 8. For the CDR3, the DNA is TGCAGTGCAAGTCCCGGGACAGCTAATTCACCCCTCCACTTT. Protein sequence: CSASPGTANSPLHF.

The chain joins TRBV27 to TRBJ1-5; D gene unclear. The CDR3 is 15 amino acids. The ends were cut back, 6 bases at V and 2 bases at J, with 14 bases in the middle. CDR1 MNHEY and CDR2 SMNVEV come from the germline V gene (reference sequence). CDR3 nucleotide sequence: TGTGCCAGCAGCCCGGTTGAGGGTGGCAATCAGCCCCAGCATTTT. Translating gives CASSPVEGGNQPQHF.

The chain uses TRBV11-2 and TRBJ2-7, with 8 bases matching TRBD1. The junction had 8 bases not matched to a gene; V was cut back by 6 bases and J by 4 bases. The CDR3 loop spans 14 amino acids. Germline CDR1 reads SGHAT; CDR2 reads FQNNGV. The CDR3 region has the DNA TGTGCCAGCAGGCACGACAGGGGAAATTACGAGCAGTACTTC. Encoded protein: CASRHDRGNYEQYF.

The chain recombines TRBV2 with TRBJ2-1, with 11 bases aligning to TRBD2. Losses at the gene ends were 3 bases for V and 7 bases for J; bases not matched to a gene: 5. In germline, CDR1 is SNHLY, CDR2 FYNNEI. This CDR3 is 15 amino acids long. DNA for the CDR3: TGTGCCAGCAGTGATTTTAGCGGGGGGGCAAATGAGCAGTTCTTC. It is translated as CASSDFSGGANEQFF.

The genes are TRBV7-6 and TRBJ1-2, with TRBD1 matching over 7 bases. In germline, CDR1 is SGHVS, CDR2 FNYEAQ. This CDR3 spans 14 amino acids. V was clipped by 1 base and J by 4 bases; unmatched bases: 3. CDR3 sequence: CASSLDRDSYGYTF. DNA for the CDR3: TGTGCCAGCAGCTTAGACCGGGACAGCTATGGCTACACCTTC.

The chain links TRBV18 to TRBJ2-3, with D possibly TRBD2 on 6 matching bases. V dropped 4 bases and J dropped 3 bases, with 14 bases sitting between them. This CDR3 has 15 amino acids. The V gene's germline CDR1 is KGHSH and CDR2 LQKENI. CDR3 bases: TGTGCCAGCTCACGGATCGGGGGAATAACAGATACGCAGTATTTT. It yields the protein CASSRIGGITDTQYF.

The chain couples TRBV10-3 to TRBJ1-6, with a weak D call TRBD1 (6 bases). Trimming cost V 6 bases and J 7 bases, with 10 bases left between them. Germline loops: CDR1 ENHRY, CDR2 SYGVKD. This CDR3 is built from 13 residues. The CDR3 region is CAIRGDRNSPLHF. The CDR3 DNA sequence: TGTGCCATCAGGGGAGACAGGAATTCACCCCTCCACTTT.